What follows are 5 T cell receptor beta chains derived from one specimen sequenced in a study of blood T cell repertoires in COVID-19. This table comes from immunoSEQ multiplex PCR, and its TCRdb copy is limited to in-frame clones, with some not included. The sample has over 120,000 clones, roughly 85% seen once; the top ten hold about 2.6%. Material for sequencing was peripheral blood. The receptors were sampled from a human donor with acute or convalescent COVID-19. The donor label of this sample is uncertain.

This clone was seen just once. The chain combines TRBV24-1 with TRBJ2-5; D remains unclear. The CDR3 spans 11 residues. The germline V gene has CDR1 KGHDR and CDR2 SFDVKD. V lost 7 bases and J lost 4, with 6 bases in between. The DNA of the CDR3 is TGTGCCACCAGCCCAGGAGAGACCCAGTACTTC. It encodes CATSPGETQYF.

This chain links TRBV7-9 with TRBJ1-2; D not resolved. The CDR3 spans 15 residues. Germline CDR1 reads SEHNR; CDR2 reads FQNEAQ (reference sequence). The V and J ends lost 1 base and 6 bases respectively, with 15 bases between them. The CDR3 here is CASSLVIQNDNGYTF. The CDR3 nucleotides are TGTGCCAGCAGCTTAGTGATACAGAACGATAATGGCTACACCTTC. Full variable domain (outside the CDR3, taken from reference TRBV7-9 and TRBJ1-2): DTGVSQNPRHKITKRGQNVTFRCDPISEHNRLYWYRQTLGQGPEFLTYFQNEAQLEKSRLLSDRFSAERPKGSFSTLEIQRTEQGDSAMYLCASSLVIQNDNGYTFGSGTRLTVV.

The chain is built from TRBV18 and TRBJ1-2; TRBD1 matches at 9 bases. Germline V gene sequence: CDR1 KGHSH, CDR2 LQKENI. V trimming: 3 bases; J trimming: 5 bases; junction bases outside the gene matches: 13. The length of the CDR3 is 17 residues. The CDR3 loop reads CASSPPPPTGGFYGYTF. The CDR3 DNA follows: TGTGCCAGCTCACCCCCCCCGCCGACAGGGGGATTTTATGGCTACACCTTC.

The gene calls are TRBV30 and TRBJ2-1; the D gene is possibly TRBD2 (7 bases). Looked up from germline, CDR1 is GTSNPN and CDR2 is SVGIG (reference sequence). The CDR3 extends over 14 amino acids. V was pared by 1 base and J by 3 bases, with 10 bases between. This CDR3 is CAWSGGGGYNEQFF. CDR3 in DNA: TGTGCCTGGAGTGGGGGGGGCGGCTACAATGAGCAGTTCTTC.

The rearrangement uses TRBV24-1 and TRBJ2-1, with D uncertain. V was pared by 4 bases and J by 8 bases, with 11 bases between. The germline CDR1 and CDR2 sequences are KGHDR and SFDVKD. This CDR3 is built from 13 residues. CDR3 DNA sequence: TGTGCCACCAGTGAGTCTCCTATGGATGAGCAGTTCTTC. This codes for CATSESPMDEQFF.